The 13 T cell receptor beta chains below were found in one sample sequenced in a study of CD8+ T cells in alopecia areata. Treatment in this sample: oral pan-JAK inhibitor, 5-10 mg twice daily. Extraction and reverse transcription of RNA yielded cDNA as the sequencing template. TCRdb keeps only in-frame clones here, not all; method: immunoSEQ multiplex PCR. The sample includes 90,000 to 150,000 clones, more than 45% of them seen just once. The sequences come from CD4+ T cells sorted from blood, collected at week 4, from a patient treated with tofacitinib. The source is a human donor with alopecia areata.

V and J are TRBV7-9 and TRBJ2-6, with 8 nucleotides matching TRBD1. V shed 2 bases and J 3 bases; nucleotides not matched to a gene: 3. Germline assignment: CDR1 SEHNR and CDR2 FQNEAQ (reference sequence). CDR3 length: 16 amino acids. This CDR3 reads CASSLQGALGANVLTF. CDR3 in DNA: TGTGCCAGCAGCTTACAGGGGGCGCTTGGGGCCAACGTCCTGACTTTC.

This rearrangement joins TRBV5-4 to TRBJ2-2; possibly TRBD2 for D (5 bases). The V gene lost 4 bases and the J gene lost 4 bases, with 14 bases spanning the gap. Germline V gives CDR1 SGHNT, CDR2 YYREEE (reference sequence). The CDR3 is 15 residues long. CDR3 loop: CASSLGSRGTGELFF. The CDR3 region has the DNA TGTGCCAGCAGCCTGGGATCACGGGGCACCGGGGAGCTGTTTTTT.

The chain employs TRBV29-1 and TRBJ2-6, with D maybe TRBD2 (5 bases). CDR3 length equals 14 residues. CDR1 and CDR2 from the germline V gene are SQVTM and ANQGSEA. Trimming cost V 7 bases and J 4 bases, with 14 bases left between them. The CDR3 sequence is CSAWSGYGANVLTF. The CDR3 bases are TGCAGCGCTTGGTCGGGGTACGGGGCCAACGTCCTGACTTTC.

This chain connects TRBV9 to TRBJ2-2; D gene ambiguous. Per the germline V gene, CDR1 is SGDLS and CDR2 is YYNGEE. V dropped 0 bases and J dropped 8 bases, with 11 bases sitting between them. The CDR3 totals 14 residues. The CDR3 sequence is CASSVDLSGGELFF. As DNA, the CDR3 is TGTGCCAGCAGCGTAGACTTGTCCGGAGGGGAGCTGTTTTTT. The full variable domain, rest sourced from reference TRBV9 and TRBJ2-2, is DSGVTQTPKHLITATGQRVTLRCSPRSGDLSVYWYQQSLDQGLQFLIQYYNGEERAKGNILERFSAQQFPDLHSELNLSSLELGDSALYFCASSVDLSGGELFFGEGSRLTVL.

The rearrangement joins TRBV19 to TRBJ1-5, with TRBD1 matching over 8 bases. The ends lost 4 bases at V and 10 bases at J; junction bases unmatched: 12. From germline, CDR1 is LNHDA and CDR2 SQIVND (reference sequence). CDR3 length: 15 residues. The CDR3 region is CASSRDRSPGIPQHF. The CDR3 bases are TGTGCCAGTAGTAGGGACAGGTCTCCCGGGATTCCCCAGCATTTT.

This chain joins TRBV29-1 and TRBJ1-1; the D gene is possibly TRBD1 (6 bases). V lost 0 bases and J lost 5, with 13 bases in between. The CDR3 has 14 amino acids. The V gene's germline CDR1 is SQVTM and CDR2 ANQGSEA. As DNA, the CDR3 is TGCAGCGTTGAAGATCCCCATAGGGGGACTGAAGCTTTCTTT. As protein: CSVEDPHRGTEAFF. The variable domain in full, completed from reference TRBV29-1 and TRBJ1-1, reads SAVISQKPSRDICQRGTSLTIQCQVDSQVTMMFWYRQQPGQSLTLIATANQGSEATYESGFVIDKFPISRPNLTFSTLTVSNMSPEDSSIYLCSVEDPHRGTEAFFGQGTRLTVV.

This chain connects TRBV9 to TRBJ2-6; the match to TRBD1 covers 8 bases. CDR1 is SGDLS, CDR2 YYNGEE, per germline. This CDR3 is 16 amino acids long. Trimming took 2 bases from V and 4 from J; bases not matched to a gene: 5. DNA of the CDR3: TGTGCCAGCAGCGTCAGGACAGGGTCAGGGGCCAACGTCCTGACTTTC. It yields the protein CASSVRTGSGANVLTF.

The V and J genes are TRBV5-4 and TRBJ1-2; 10 nucleotides agree with TRBD1. This CDR3 contains 13 residues. V dropped 1 base and J dropped 7; count of bases not matched to a gene: 1. The germline V gene encodes CDR1 SGHNT and CDR2 YYREEE (reference sequence). CDR3: CASSLRQGAGYTF. CDR3 nucleotides: TGTGCCAGCAGCTTGAGACAGGGGGCTGGCTACACCTTC. Complete variable domain (other parts from reference TRBV5-4 and TRBJ1-2): ETGVTQSPTHLIKTRGQQVTLRCSSQSGHNTVSWYQQALGQGPQFIFQYYREEENGRGNFPPRFSGLQFPNYSSELNVNALELDDSALYLCASSLRQGAGYTFGSGTRLTVV.

V and J are TRBV2 and TRBJ2-3; D not certain. In germline, CDR1 is SNHLY, CDR2 FYNNEI. The CDR3 is 12 residues long. Trimming shortened V by 8 bases and J by 2 bases, and 8 bases separated the two germline ends. CDR3 coding DNA: TGTGCCAGCGGAACGCACACAGATACGCAGTATTTT. As protein: CASGTHTDTQYF.

The chain joins TRBV7-9 to TRBJ2-7; D is possibly TRBD1 or TRBD2 (5 bases each). V was trimmed by 3 bases and J by 4 bases, leaving 7 bases between them. The CDR3 loop spans 12 amino acids. The germline V gene has CDR1 SEHNR and CDR2 FQNEAQ (reference sequence). The CDR3 is CASSLGVYEQYF. CDR3 sequence (DNA): TGTGCCAGCAGCTTGGGGGTGTACGAGCAGTACTTC.

This sequence joins TRBV7-2 and TRBJ2-5; 10 nucleotides agree with TRBD2. There are 18 residues in the CDR3. CDR1 is SGHTA and CDR2 is FQGNSA in the germline V gene. Trimming cost V 3 bases and J 2 bases; bases outside gene matches: 12. The CDR3 DNA reads as TGTGCCAGCAGCTTTTTCGCTAGCGGGAGAAGTCTGCAAGAGACCCAGTACTTC. Translation gives CASSFFASGRSLQETQYF.

This clone was seen more than once but under ten times. The rearrangement links TRBV6-1 to TRBJ1-2, with a tentative D call TRBD1 (5 bases). The CDR3 contains 14 residues. V was cut by 1 base and J by 8 bases, with 14 bases left in between. Germline V lookup: CDR1 MNHNS, CDR2 SASEGT. For the CDR3, the DNA is TGTGCCAGCAGTGAAGGTGACAGCCGGATGGGCTACACCTTC. Translating it yields CASSEGDSRMGYTF.

This clone was seen more than once but under ten times. The V call is TRBV5-1, the J call TRBJ2-1; 7 nucleotides line up with TRBD2. Germline V gives CDR1 SGHRS, CDR2 YFSETQ. CDR3 length: 16 residues. J lost 6 bases, V lost 4 bases, and 13 bases had no gene match. The CDR3 coding sequence is TGCGCCAGCAGCCCGAGGGAGCGCGGGAGTTCCAATGAGCAGTTCTTC. It is translated as CASSPRERGSSNEQFF.